These 8 T cell receptor beta chains share one sample of origin, sequenced in a study of beta chain features in type 1 diabetes. Study outcomes and limitations: People with Type 1 diabetes carried modestly yet significantly shorter TCRB CDR3s in all four CD4+ subsets.

Of the isolated RNA, all was reverse transcribed, and so the sequenced material was expressed TCRB transcripts. Sequenced by immunoSEQ multiplex PCR; TCRdb stores in-frame clones only, minus some. The table includes some 240,000 clones, 16% detected once. Antigens for these TCRs are unknown. Sequenced: naive CD4+ T cells from blood. The receptors were gathered from a man aged 30 to 39 with type 1 diabetes.

The J gene is TRBJ2-7, the V gene TRBV28; D may be TRBD1 or TRBD2 (5 bases each). The CDR3 totals 12 residues. V dropped 2 bases and J dropped 6 bases, with 8 bases sitting between them. CDR1 is MDHEN and CDR2 is SYDVKM in the germline V gene. CDR3 loop: CASSLLGGEQYF. The CDR3 nucleotides are TGTGCCAGCAGTTTACTTGGGGGCGAGCAGTACTTC.

This clone has just a few counts. This chain connects TRBV29-1 to TRBJ2-3; D remains ambiguous. The CDR3 extends over 13 amino acids. The germline V and J ends were trimmed by 4 bases and 0 bases, with 8 bases remaining between them. Germline lookup yields CDR1 SQVTM and CDR2 ANQGSEA. CDR3 sequence: CSVALDSTDTQYF. Here the CDR3 DNA reads TGCAGCGTTGCCCTGGACAGCACAGATACGCAGTATTTT.

The sample holds a few counts of this clone. The rearrangement links TRBV5-1 to TRBJ2-7; no reliable D call. Trimming left V 0 bases short and J 3 bases short, with 10 bases between. Germline lookup yields CDR1 SGHRS and CDR2 YFSETQ. The CDR3 is 14 amino acids. The CDR3 DNA follows: TGCGCCAGCAGCTTGGCCCCCCCGGACTACGAGCAGTACTTC. Its protein is CASSLAPPDYEQYF.

This clone came up a few times. This chain joins TRBV6-6 and TRBJ2-1; D not resolved. V gave up 5 bases and J gave up 0 bases, with 14 bases separating them. Germline CDR1 reads MNHNY; CDR2 reads SVGAGI (reference sequence). This CDR3 is 16 amino acids long. CDR3 sequence: CASSRHTQGSYNEQFF. In DNA, the CDR3 is TGTGCCAGCAGTCGACACACCCAAGGCTCCTACAATGAGCAGTTCTTC.

The chain uses TRBV7-2 and TRBJ1-2; D uncertain. The ends were cut back, 2 bases at V and 6 bases at J, with 13 bases in the middle. The CDR3 has 14 residues. The germline gives CDR1 SGHTA, CDR2 FQGNSA. DNA for the CDR3: TGTGCCAGCAGCTTATCGGGAAGAGGTGATGGCTACACCTTC. This encodes CASSLSGRGDGYTF.

The V call is TRBV7-2, the J call TRBJ1-2; D unclear. This CDR3 has 12 residues. The V end was cut by 2 bases, the J end by 12 bases, with 13 bases between. Germline V lookup: CDR1 SGHTA, CDR2 FQGNSA. As DNA, the CDR3 is TGTGCCAGCAGCTTAAGACTGTTTATGCACACCTTC. Residues: CASSLRLFMHTF.

The chain carries TRBV28 and TRBJ2-4; D assignment may be TRBD1 or TRBD2 (5 bases each). V dropped 6 bases and J dropped 0 bases, with 12 bases sitting between them. The CDR3 length is 15 residues. Looked up from germline, CDR1 is MDHEN and CDR2 is SYDVKM. For the CDR3, the DNA is TGTGCCAGCAGCCTCCCGGGGCTAGCCAAAAACATTCAGTACTTC. Amino acids: CASSLPGLAKNIQYF.

This clone was observed a few times. CDR3 sequence: CASSSYPRAPDTQYF. As DNA, the CDR3 is TGTGCCAGCAGTTCTTATCCCAGGGCTCCAGATACGCAGTATTTT. V is TRBV28 and J is TRBJ2-3; tentatively, D is TRBD1 (5 bases). The CDR3 is 15 residues long. Germline CDR1 MDHEN, CDR2 SYDVKM. V gave up 4 bases and J gave up 4 bases, with 15 bases separating them.